This TCR beta chain was sequenced for a study of T cells in Graves' hyperthyroidism and ophthalmopathy. Stable hyperthyroidism: no ophthalmopathy progression over 18 months of follow-up. In germline, CDR1 is ENHRY, CDR2 SYGVKD. V lost 10 bases to trimming and J lost 2 bases, with 8 bases between them. This CDR3 has 11 amino acids. Amplification of TCR beta CDR3 regions used RNA as the template. HTBI primers were used for first-round RT-PCR of the TCR CDR3. MiXCR was run by TCRdb on the multiplex PCR reads, yielding one entry per CDR3 protein. The sample gives about 690,000 distinct CDR3 sequences, around 16% of which show up once; 15% to 19% is in the top ten.

V gene TRBV10-3 combines with J gene TRBJ1-2; D is uncertain. The sequencing input was blood. This sequence originates from a man over 45 with Graves' hyperthyroidism. The CDR3 reads CATSVNYGYTF. CDR3 nucleotides: TGTGCCACATCGGTAAACTATGGCTACACCTTC.